This T cell receptor (beta chain) was identified in a study of technical replicates of blood from a few donors. CDR3 length equals 19 residues. Germline V gives CDR1 SGHDT, CDR2 YYEEEE. V was pared by 3 bases and J by 0 bases, with 11 bases of the junction left unmatched. Assay: immunoSEQ multiplex PCR; the TCRdb copy retains only in-frame clones and omits some. The sample carries about 84,000 clones, roughly 93% recorded once. This TCR was sampled from a human donor in good health. The sequencing sample was made of T cells isolated from PBMCs. This chain connects TRBV5-6 to TRBJ1-5; 11 bases are a match to TRBD1. The DNA for the CDR3 is TGTGCCAGCAGCTATAAACCGGGACAGGGGGACTATAGCAATCAGCCCCAGCATTTT. It is translated as CASSYKPGQGDYSNQPQHF.